Below are 22 T cell receptor beta chains sequenced from a single sample in a study of T cell responses to AZD1222 COVID-19 vaccine (dated by TCRdb to the early 2020s). The time point label here, explained by the study, means: baseline before first vaccination. What the treatment or condition label conveys for this sample: meningococcal conjugate vaccine given as trial control. Receptor amplification or capture employed the immunoSEQ multiplex PCR assay. Not all clones reach the TCRdb copy of this immuneACCESS table, which keeps in-frame sequences only. Checked studies attribute under half of the gap to unresolved V genes and leave the rest unexplained. A total of about 93,000 clones appear in this sample, roughly 91% of them only once. Over 2.5% of the sample belongs to the ten largest clones. The sample in question was peripheral blood, obtained on day 0 of MenACWY control vaccination. The origin of the receptors is an adult in good health.

This chain joins TRBV3-1 (or the pseudogene TRBV3-2) and TRBJ2-3; unclear D gene. V was cut by 5 bases and J by 7 bases, with 22 bases left in between. Germline V gives CDR1 LGHDT, CDR2 YNNKEL (reference sequence). There are 16 residues in the CDR3. The CDR3 reads CASSEIGSLGIHTQYF. The CDR3 DNA reads as TGTGCCAGCAGCGAGATTGGGTCTTTGGGAATTCATACGCAGTATTTT.

This clone appeared once. The chain combines TRBV11-3 with TRBJ1-1; no definite D call. V was trimmed by 6 bases and J by 8 bases, leaving 10 bases between them. Germline V gene lookup returns CDR1 SGHNT and CDR2 YENEEA. The CDR3 is made up of 11 amino acids. The CDR3 sequence is CASRGRREAFF. The CDR3 DNA reads as TGTGCCAGCAGAGGGAGAAGGGAAGCTTTCTTT.

The rearrangement links TRBV12-3 or TRBV12-4 to TRBJ2-5, with D hard to call. CDR3 length: 13 amino acids. Trimming left V 6 bases short and J 7 bases short, with 15 bases between. The CDR3 DNA is TGTGCCAGCAGGCCTAACCAACTCGGGACCCAGTACTTC. This gives the protein CASRPNQLGTQYF.

The chain has TRBV27 and TRBJ1-5; the D gene is possibly TRBD1 (5 bases). Trimming shortened V by 3 bases and J by 5 bases, and 14 bases separated the two germline ends. This CDR3 comprises 15 residues. Germline CDR1 and CDR2: MNHEY and SMNVEV (reference sequence). The CDR3 spells CASSLRRGGYQPQHF. In DNA form, the CDR3 reads TGTGCCAGCAGTTTGAGGAGGGGAGGATATCAGCCCCAGCATTTT.

The CDR3 spells CASSLEGGGTEAFF. CDR3 in DNA: TGTGCCAGCAGCCTCGAAGGGGGTGGCACTGAAGCTTTCTTT. This chain connects TRBV5-5 to TRBJ1-1, with D perhaps TRBD1 (6 bases). The CDR3 spans 14 residues. Germline lookup yields CDR1 SGHKS and CDR2 YYEKEE (reference sequence). Deletions cut 4 bases from V and 4 bases from J, with 14 bases between.

This chain links TRBV11-2 with TRBJ2-1, with TRBD2 identical over 11 bases. The germline V gene has CDR1 SGHAT and CDR2 FQNNGV. V was pared by 4 bases and J by 2 bases, with 13 bases of the junction left unmatched. There are 19 residues in the CDR3. The CDR3: CASSSLASGGTSPYNEQFF. DNA of the CDR3: TGTGCCAGCAGCTCCCTCGCTAGCGGGGGGACGAGCCCCTACAATGAGCAGTTCTTC.

The chain combines TRBV28 with TRBJ2-2; D gene unclear. CDR3 length equals 11 residues. Between the trimmed V and J ends, which lost 11 bases and 6 bases, there was a span of 10 bases. Germline V gives CDR1 MDHEN, CDR2 SYDVKM. Here the CDR3 DNA reads TGTGCCTCACCGGGCGCCGGGGAGCTGTTTTTT. Translating gives CASPGAGELFF. The variable domain in full, completed from reference TRBV28 and TRBJ2-2, reads DVKVTQSSRYLVKRTGEKVFLECVQDMDHENMFWYRQDPGLGLRLIYFSYDVKMKEKGDIPEGYSVSREKKERFSLILESASTNQTSMYLCASPGAGELFFGEGSRLTVL.

The gene calls are TRBV3-1 (or the pseudogene TRBV3-2) and TRBJ2-3; 9 bases agree with TRBD2. CDR1 is LGHDT, CDR2 YNNKEL, per germline (reference sequence). The CDR3 has 17 residues. With V trimmed by 0 bases and J by 2 bases, 6 bases remained unmatched. The CDR3 loop is CASSQEVSGGTTDTQYF. The CDR3 DNA reads as TGTGCCAGCAGCCAAGAAGTAAGCGGGGGGACCACAGATACGCAGTATTTT.

The J gene is TRBJ1-1, the V gene TRBV3-1 (or the pseudogene TRBV3-2); D is undetermined. CDR1 is LGHDT and CDR2 is YNNKEL in the germline V gene (reference sequence). Trimming stripped 1 base from V and 1 base from J, with 10 bases between. The CDR3 has 15 residues. In nucleotides, the CDR3 is TGTGCCAGCAGCCAAGTCCCAAACTGGAACACTGAAGCTTTCTTT. It yields the protein CASSQVPNWNTEAFF.

The chain recombines TRBV7-6 with TRBJ1-5, with a tentative D call TRBD1 (5 bases). The germline V gene encodes CDR1 SGHVS and CDR2 FNYEAQ. Trimming took 5 bases from V and 2 from J, leaving 10 bases between them. The CDR3 covers 14 residues. The DNA of the CDR3 is TGTGCCAGCAGCCCTGGGGCAGGCAATCAGCCCCAGCATTTT. Encoded protein: CASSPGAGNQPQHF.

The chain uses TRBV14 and TRBJ1-2; no clear D gene. Trimming took 0 bases from V and 7 from J, leaving 21 bases between them. The CDR3 consists of 17 residues. CDR1 SGHDN and CDR2 FVKESK come from the germline V gene. CDR3 coding DNA: TGTGCCAGCAGCCAAGATATCGGCAGGAGACCCTTAAGTGGCTACACCTTC. Amino acid sequence: CASSQDIGRRPLSGYTF.

This chain links TRBV5-6 with TRBJ1-5, with D unresolved. CDR3 length equals 13 residues. V was shortened by 4 bases and J by 2 bases, with 7 bases between the two germline ends. Germline loops: CDR1 SGHDT, CDR2 YYEEEE. CDR3 sequence (DNA): TGTGCCAGCAGCCCCGGTGGCAATCAGCCCCAGCATTTT. Its protein product is CASSPGGNQPQHF.

This clone was counted a few times. The V gene is TRBV4-3, the J gene TRBJ2-6, with D tentatively TRBD2 (5 bases). With 0 bases removed from V and 3 bases from J, the gap between germline ends came to 9 bases. This CDR3 is built from 16 residues. From germline, CDR1 is LGHNA and CDR2 YSLEER. CDR3 amino acids: CASSQDGDGGANVLTF. CDR3 coding DNA: TGCGCCAGCAGCCAAGACGGGGATGGTGGGGCCAACGTCCTGACTTTC.

This sequence joins TRBV7-2 and TRBJ1-1; 7 bases map to TRBD1. Per germline, CDR1 SGHTA and CDR2 FQGNSA. The J segment lost 1 base and the V segment lost 7 bases, leaving 3 bases of the junction unmatched. There are 13 residues in the CDR3. CDR3 sequence reads: CASTRDRNTEAFF. The CDR3 bases are TGTGCCAGCACTAGGGACAGGAACACTGAAGCTTTCTTT.

The chain couples TRBV11-2 to TRBJ2-1; 10 bases match TRBD1. This CDR3 is built from 19 residues. V lost 5 bases to trimming and J lost 0 bases; unmatched junction nucleotides: 13. Germline V gives CDR1 SGHAT, CDR2 FQNNGV. The DNA for the CDR3 is TGTGCCAGCAGCAACCGGGACAGGGGCCATCATGGCTCCTACAATGAGCAGTTCTTC. Translation gives CASSNRDRGHHGSYNEQFF.

The chain employs TRBV10-3 and TRBJ1-1, with 11 bases lining up with TRBD1. There are 14 residues in the CDR3. V was pared by 7 bases and J by 5 bases, with 6 bases of the junction left unmatched. Germline V lookup: CDR1 ENHRY, CDR2 SYGVKD. CDR3 nucleotides: TGTGCCATCACCGGGGACAGGGGGGCGACTGAAGCTTTCTTT. As protein: CAITGDRGATEAFF.

The V and J genes are TRBV19 and TRBJ1-1, with 7 nucleotides matching TRBD1. Germline CDR1 is LNHDA and CDR2 is SQIVND (reference sequence). J lost 2 bases, V lost 8 bases, and 11 bases had no gene match. This CDR3 comprises 15 residues. CDR3 DNA sequence: TGTGCCAGTGGGGGGGGGACAGTCTTTAACACTGAAGCTTTCTTT. This sequence encodes CASGGGTVFNTEAFF.

The chain carries TRBV5-5 and TRBJ1-3; 7 bases match TRBD1. Unmatched junction bases numbered 8, after V lost 2 bases and J lost 0 bases. Germline-derived CDR1 and CDR2 are SGHKS and YYEKEE (reference sequence). The CDR3 runs 17 residues. The CDR3 region has the DNA TGTGCCAGCAGCTTAACGGACAGGTCGATCTCTGGAAACACCATATATTTT. It specifies CASSLTDRSISGNTIYF.

The chain carries TRBV12-2 and TRBJ2-3; the table calls TRBD1, which could not be checked here. TRBV12-2 is reported as a pseudogene. The CDR3 is 15 residues long. The CDR3 DNA reads as TGTGCAAGTCGCTTAGAGTGGGGCATGGGAGATACGCAGTATTTT. This codes for CASRLEWGMGDTQYF.

This clone was observed a single time. This sequence joins TRBV11-3 and TRBJ2-1; 16 bases fit TRBD2. This CDR3 spans 16 amino acids. Unmatched junction bases numbered 5, after V lost 5 bases and J lost 7 bases. Germline assignment: CDR1 SGHNT and CDR2 YENEEA. The CDR3 bases are TGTGCCAGCAGCACCGGGACTAGCGGGGGGGTTAATGAGCAGTTCTTC. Protein sequence: CASSTGTSGGVNEQFF.

The chain is built from TRBV7-8 and TRBJ1-4; D not certain. CDR3 length: 12 amino acids. V was trimmed by 2 bases and J by 2 bases, leaving 0 bases between them. The V gene's germline CDR1 is SGHVS and CDR2 FQNEAQ. The CDR3 is CASSLTNEKLFF. DNA for the CDR3: TGTGCCAGCAGCTTAACTAATGAAAAACTGTTTTTT. The full variable domain, in which reference TRBV7-8 and TRBJ1-4 provide the parts outside the CDR3, is GAGVSQSPRYKVAKRGQDVALRCDPISGHVSLFWYQQALGQGPEFLTYFQNEAQLDKSGLPSDRFFAERPEGSVSTLKIQRTQQEDSAVYLCASSLTNEKLFFGSGTQLSVL.

V usage is TRBV11-3 and J usage is TRBJ2-5; 8 positions match TRBD2. Germline CDR1 reads SGHNT; CDR2 reads YENEEA. J was trimmed by 4 bases and V by 1 base; bases with no gene match: 5. The CDR3 runs 15 residues. The CDR3 coding sequence is TGTGCCAGCAGCTTAGTCGGGGGGGCCCTAGAGACCCAGTACTTC. Protein sequence: CASSLVGGALETQYF.